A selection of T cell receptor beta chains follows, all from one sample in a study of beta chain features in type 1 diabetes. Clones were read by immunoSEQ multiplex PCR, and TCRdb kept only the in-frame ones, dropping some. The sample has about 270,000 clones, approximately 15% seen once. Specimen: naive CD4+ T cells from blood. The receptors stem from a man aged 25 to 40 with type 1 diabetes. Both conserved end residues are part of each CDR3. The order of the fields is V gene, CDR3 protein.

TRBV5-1	CASSLADSSGANVLTF
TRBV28	CASSFPLAGAHRDTQYF
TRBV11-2	CASSSSPGTGAYEQYF
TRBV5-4	CASSLGTAVYEQYF
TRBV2	CASFTLAGLGNNEQFF
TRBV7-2	CADGHPNTEAFF
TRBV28	CASSVRGTGANVLTF
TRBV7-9	CASSLLGGLSYEQYF
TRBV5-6	CASSLGDRAYEQYF
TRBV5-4	CASSLAGRGYEQYF
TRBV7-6	CASTGGNLQETQYF
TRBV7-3	CASSSLVADTQYF
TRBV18	CASSPAHGDREWINF
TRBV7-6	CASSSRQGGSLSGYTF
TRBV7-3	CASSLNIGSLDTQYF
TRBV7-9	CASSLYSTGHTGELFF
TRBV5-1	CASSLVGEETQYF
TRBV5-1	CASSLAGPGLNYGYTF
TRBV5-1	CASSLGPTGIGSNQPQHF
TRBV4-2	CASSGGLASSYEQYF
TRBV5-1	CASSLAGNQPQHF
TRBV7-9	CASSLVAHFTDTQYF
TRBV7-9	CASRFGGVNTGNEQFF
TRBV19	CASSIDGGVAGELFF
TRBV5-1	CASSLVSGSSYNEQFF
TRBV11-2	CASGARWLGGEQFF
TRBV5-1	CASRDLDGQYF
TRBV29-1	CSALQGYNEQFF
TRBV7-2	CASSFDRVGQPQHF
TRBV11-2	CASSSTIGGLAGFNEQFF
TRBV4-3	CASSQAGAGANVLTF
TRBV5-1	CASSTGTARGETQYF
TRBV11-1	CASSLGEGIYEQYF
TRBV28	CASSSGLAGHQYF
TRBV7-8	CASAGGITGNEQFF
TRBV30	CAWSVPGQGYYEQYF
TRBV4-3	CASSHVLQATNYGYTF
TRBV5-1	CASKPSGNYEQFF
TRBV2	CASSARLENEQFF